These 15 T cell receptor beta chains share one sample of origin, sequenced in a study of early T cells in non-severe SARS-CoV-2 infection. TCRdb reanalysed the 5' RACE reads using MiXCR and keeps one entry per CDR3 protein. The data hold about 80,000 distinct CDR3 sequences, with roughly 12% observed a single time. Sequenced here: whole blood, sampled at baseline. The receptors here all came from an adult who was a healthcare worker with PCR-confirmed SARS-CoV-2 infection or an uninfected control (not recorded which). The donor label of this sample is uncertain.

There are a few counts of this clonotype. The gene calls are TRBV25-1 and TRBJ2-7; TRBD2 aligns across 8 bases. V lost 4 bases and J lost 3; bases outside the gene matches: 5. This CDR3 is 14 amino acids long. Germline CDR1 reads MGHDK; CDR2 reads SYGVNS. CDR3 residues: CASSGAGAHYEQYF. The CDR3 nucleotides read TGTGCCAGCAGTGGAGCGGGGGCTCACTACGAGCAGTACTTC.

This clonotype was counted between two and nine times. The gene calls are TRBV7-3 and TRBJ2-7; 9 positions agree with TRBD2. Germline trimming cut 2 bases from V and 1 base from J; bases unmatched to any gene: 9. CDR1 SGHTA and CDR2 FQGTGA come from the germline V gene. The CDR3 totals 17 residues. The CDR3 bases are TGTGCCAGCAGCTTAGGTCCACTAGCGGGCAATTCCTACGAGCAGTACTTC. Protein sequence: CASSLGPLAGNSYEQYF.

This clonotype occurred a few times. V usage is TRBV5-5 and J usage is TRBJ2-3; D is undetermined. Trimming took off 9 bases at V and 2 bases at J, with 13 bases between the two ends. This CDR3 has 13 amino acids. Germline V gene data show CDR1 as SGHKS and CDR2 as YYEKEE (reference sequence). The CDR3 DNA follows: TGTGCCACGAGGATATACAACACAGATACGCAGTATTTT. It encodes CATRIYNTDTQYF.

This clonotype was seen at least ten times. V is TRBV7-2 and J is TRBJ2-7; 9 nucleotides align to TRBD2. The CDR3 has 16 amino acids. Germline V gene lookup returns CDR1 SGHTA and CDR2 FQGNSA. The V segment lost 1 base and the J segment 4 bases; nucleotides outside the gene matches: 8. In nucleotides, the CDR3 is TGTGCCAGCAGCTTAGTAGCGGGGGTGTTCGTATACGAGCAGTACTTC. Translation gives CASSLVAGVFVYEQYF.

This clonotype has just a few counts. The chain links TRBV6-7 to TRBJ1-6; no clear D gene. TRBV6-7 is treated as an ORF (open reading frame) with a function not yet certain. With 3 bases removed from V and 6 bases from J, the gap between germline ends came to 12 bases. CDR3 length equals 15 residues. As DNA, the CDR3 is TGTGCCAGCAGTTATCCCGACGGAATTAATTCACCCCTCCACTTT. Its protein product is CASSYPDGINSPLHF.

This clonotype was counted only a few times. V is TRBV5-6 and J is TRBJ1-5; possibly TRBD1 for D (5 bases). Germline V gene lookup returns CDR1 SGHDT and CDR2 YYEEEE. V was trimmed by 2 bases and J by 6 bases, leaving 9 bases between them. This CDR3 is built from 13 residues. This CDR3 is CASSLGVTQPQHF. DNA for the CDR3: TGTGCCAGCAGCTTAGGGGTTACTCAGCCCCAGCATTTT. Using reference TRBV5-6 and TRBJ1-5 for the parts outside the CDR3, the full variable domain is DAGVTQSPTHLIKTRGQQVTLRCSPKSGHDTVSWYQQALGQGPQFIFQYYEEEERQRGNFPDRFSGHQFPNYSSELNVNALLLGDSALYLCASSLGVTQPQHFGDGTRLSIL.

The table lists this clonotype with a few counts. This chain uses TRBV6-6 with TRBJ1-6, with TRBD1 matching over 7 bases. This CDR3 has 14 amino acids. Germline loops: CDR1 MNHNY, CDR2 SVGAGI (reference sequence). The trim removed 4 bases at V and 7 bases at J, leaving 4 bases unmatched. The CDR3 nucleotides are TGTGCCAGCAGTTGGGACAGCCAAAATTCACCCCTCCACTTT. Protein sequence: CASSWDSQNSPLHF.

On this clonotype itself: A read error may account for a junction end that differs from germline. The CDR3 spells CASSAAVNDKQHF. In nucleotides, the CDR3 is TGTGCCAGCAGCGCGGCCGTCAATGACAAGCAGCACTTC. V is TRBV9 and J is TRBJ2-7; D unclear. The CDR3 contains 13 residues. Germline CDR1 reads SGDLS; CDR2 reads YYNGEE.

V and J are TRBV19 and TRBJ1-2, with D unclear. The germline V gene encodes CDR1 LNHDA and CDR2 SQIVND (reference sequence). V shed 3 bases and J shed 4 bases, with 12 bases lying between them. The CDR3 extends over 14 amino acids. The CDR3 protein is CASSMTVSGYGYTF. For the CDR3, the DNA is TGTGCCAGTAGTATGACCGTCTCAGGCTATGGCTACACCTTC.

There are many counts of this clonotype. The rearrangement joins TRBV5-1 to TRBJ2-2; D remains unclear. The V end lost 4 bases, the J end lost 1 base, and 8 bases lay between the germline ends. The CDR3 spans 14 residues. Germline V gene data show CDR1 as SGHRS and CDR2 as YFSETQ. CDR3 coding DNA: TGCGCCAGCAGCGGCGACATGAACACCGGGGAGCTGTTTTTT. Translation: CASSGDMNTGELFF.

V usage is TRBV11-2 and J usage is TRBJ2-1; D not certain. From germline, CDR1 is SGHAT and CDR2 FQNNGV. Between the trimmed V and J ends, which lost 1 base and 6 bases, there was a span of 13 bases. The length of the CDR3 is 15 residues. CDR3 nucleotides: TGTGCCAGCAGCTTAGGATTAAGATGGGGCAATGAGCAGTTCTTC. This translates into CASSLGLRWGNEQFF.

This clonotype occurred a few times. V usage is TRBV4-3 and J usage is TRBJ1-5; D unresolved. Trimming pared 0 bases from V and 0 bases from J, leaving 6 bases between. CDR1 and CDR2 from the germline V gene are LGHNA and YSLEER. CDR3 size: 15 residues. CDR3: CASSQDRDSNQPQHF. As DNA, the CDR3 is TGCGCCAGCAGCCAAGACAGAGATAGCAATCAGCCCCAGCATTTT.

The chain carries TRBV4-1 and TRBJ2-3, with 10 positions matching TRBD2. Germline CDR1 MGHRA, CDR2 YSYEKL. V was pared by 4 bases and J by 3 bases, with 4 bases of the junction left unmatched. This CDR3 has 15 amino acids. This CDR3 is CASSPELAGTDTQYF. As DNA, the CDR3 is TGCGCCAGCAGCCCCGAACTAGCGGGGACAGATACGCAGTATTTT.

J is TRBJ2-3 and V is TRBV7-9; the D gene is possibly TRBD2 (6 bases). CDR1 is SEHNR, CDR2 FQNEAQ, per germline (reference sequence). The CDR3 runs 16 residues. Trimming stripped 2 bases from V and 4 bases from J, with 16 bases between. CDR3 loop: CASSLSVGGSADTQYF. The CDR3, as DNA: TGTGCCAGCAGCTTAAGTGTGGGGGGATCTGCAGATACGCAGTATTTT. Full variable domain (remainder filled in from reference TRBV7-9 and TRBJ2-3): DTGVSQNPRHKITKRGQNVTFRCDPISEHNRLYWYRQTLGQGPEFLTYFQNEAQLEKSRLLSDRFSAERPKGSFSTLEIQRTEQGDSAMYLCASSLSVGGSADTQYFGPGTRLTVL.

V usage is TRBV3-1 and J usage is TRBJ2-7; 7 nucleotides align to TRBD2. With V trimmed by 6 bases and J by 0 bases, 14 bases remained unmatched. This CDR3 comprises 17 residues. Looked up from germline, CDR1 is LGHDT and CDR2 is YNNKEL (reference sequence). CDR3 loop: CASREAGRGLSSYEQYF. CDR3 coding DNA: TGTGCCAGCAGAGAAGCGGGGAGGGGCCTAAGCTCCTACGAGCAGTACTTC.